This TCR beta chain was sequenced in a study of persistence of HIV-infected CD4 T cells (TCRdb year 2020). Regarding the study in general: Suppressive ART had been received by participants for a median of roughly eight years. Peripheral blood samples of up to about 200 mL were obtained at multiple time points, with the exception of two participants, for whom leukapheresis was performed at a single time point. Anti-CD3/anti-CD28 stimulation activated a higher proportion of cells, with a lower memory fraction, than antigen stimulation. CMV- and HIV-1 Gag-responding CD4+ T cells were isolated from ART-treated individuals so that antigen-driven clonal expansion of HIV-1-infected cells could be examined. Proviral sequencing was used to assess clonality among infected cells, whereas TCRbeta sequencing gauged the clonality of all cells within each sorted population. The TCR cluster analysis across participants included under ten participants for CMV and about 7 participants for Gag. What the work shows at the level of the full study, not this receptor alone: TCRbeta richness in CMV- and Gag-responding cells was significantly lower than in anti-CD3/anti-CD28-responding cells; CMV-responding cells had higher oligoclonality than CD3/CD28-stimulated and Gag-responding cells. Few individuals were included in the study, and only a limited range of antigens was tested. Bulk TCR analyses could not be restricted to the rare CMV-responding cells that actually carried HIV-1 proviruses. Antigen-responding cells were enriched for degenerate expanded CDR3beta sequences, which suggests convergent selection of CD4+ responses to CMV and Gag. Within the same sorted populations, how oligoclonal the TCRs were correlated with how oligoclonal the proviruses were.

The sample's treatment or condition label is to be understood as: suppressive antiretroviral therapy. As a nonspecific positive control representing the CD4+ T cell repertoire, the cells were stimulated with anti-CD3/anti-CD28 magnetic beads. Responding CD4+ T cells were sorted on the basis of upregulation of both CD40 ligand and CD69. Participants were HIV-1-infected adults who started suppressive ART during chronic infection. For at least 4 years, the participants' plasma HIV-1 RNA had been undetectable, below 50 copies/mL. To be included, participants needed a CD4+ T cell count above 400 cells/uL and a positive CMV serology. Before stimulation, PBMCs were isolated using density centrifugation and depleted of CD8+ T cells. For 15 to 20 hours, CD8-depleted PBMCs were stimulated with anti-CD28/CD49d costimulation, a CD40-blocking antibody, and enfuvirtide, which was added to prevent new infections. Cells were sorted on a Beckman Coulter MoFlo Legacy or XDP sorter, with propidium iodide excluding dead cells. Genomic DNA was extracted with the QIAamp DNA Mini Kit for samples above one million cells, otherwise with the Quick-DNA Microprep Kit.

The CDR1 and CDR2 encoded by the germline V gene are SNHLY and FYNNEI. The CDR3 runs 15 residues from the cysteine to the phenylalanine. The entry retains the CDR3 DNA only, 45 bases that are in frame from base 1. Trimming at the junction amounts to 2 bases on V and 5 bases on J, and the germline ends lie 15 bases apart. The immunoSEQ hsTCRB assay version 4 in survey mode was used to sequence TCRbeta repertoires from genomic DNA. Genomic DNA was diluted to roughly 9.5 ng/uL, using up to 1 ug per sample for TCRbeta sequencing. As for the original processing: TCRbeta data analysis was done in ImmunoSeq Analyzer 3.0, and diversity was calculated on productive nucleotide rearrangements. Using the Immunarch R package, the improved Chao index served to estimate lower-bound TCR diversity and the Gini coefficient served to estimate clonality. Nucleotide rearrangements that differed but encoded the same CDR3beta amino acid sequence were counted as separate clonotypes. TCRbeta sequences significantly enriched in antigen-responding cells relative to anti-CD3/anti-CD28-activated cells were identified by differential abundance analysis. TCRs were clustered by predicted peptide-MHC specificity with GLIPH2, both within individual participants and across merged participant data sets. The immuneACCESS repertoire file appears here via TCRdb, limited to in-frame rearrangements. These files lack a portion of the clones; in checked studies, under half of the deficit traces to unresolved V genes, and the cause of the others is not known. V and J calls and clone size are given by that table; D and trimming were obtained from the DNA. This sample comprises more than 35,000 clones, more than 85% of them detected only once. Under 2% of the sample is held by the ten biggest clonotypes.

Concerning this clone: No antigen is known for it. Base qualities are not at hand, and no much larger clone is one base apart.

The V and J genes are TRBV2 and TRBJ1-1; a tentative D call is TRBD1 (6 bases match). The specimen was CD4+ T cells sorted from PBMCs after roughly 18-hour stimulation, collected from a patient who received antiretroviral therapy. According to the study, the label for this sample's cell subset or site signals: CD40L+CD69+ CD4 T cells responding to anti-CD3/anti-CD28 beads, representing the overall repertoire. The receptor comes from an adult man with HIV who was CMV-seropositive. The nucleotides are TGTGCCAGCAGTGAAATTCAGGCAGGGGCTACTGAAGCTTTCTTT. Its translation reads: CASSEIQAGATEAFF.